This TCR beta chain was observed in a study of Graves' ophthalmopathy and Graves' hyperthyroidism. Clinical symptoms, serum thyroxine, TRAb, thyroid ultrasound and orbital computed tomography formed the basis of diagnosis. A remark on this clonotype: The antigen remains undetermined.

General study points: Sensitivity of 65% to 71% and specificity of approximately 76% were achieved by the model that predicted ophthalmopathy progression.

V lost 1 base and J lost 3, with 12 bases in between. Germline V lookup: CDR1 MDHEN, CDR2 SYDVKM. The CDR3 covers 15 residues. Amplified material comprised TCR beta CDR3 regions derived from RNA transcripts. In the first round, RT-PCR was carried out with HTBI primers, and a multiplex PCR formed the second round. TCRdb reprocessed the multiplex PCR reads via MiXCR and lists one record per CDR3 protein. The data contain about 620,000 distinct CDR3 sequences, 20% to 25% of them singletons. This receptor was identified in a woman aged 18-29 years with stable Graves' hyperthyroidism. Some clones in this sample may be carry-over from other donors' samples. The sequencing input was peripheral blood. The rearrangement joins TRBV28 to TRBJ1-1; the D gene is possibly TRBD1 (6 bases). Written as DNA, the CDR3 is TGTGCCAGCAGTTTATTCAGACAGGCCCACACTGAAGCTTTCTTT. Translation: CASSLFRQAHTEAFF.